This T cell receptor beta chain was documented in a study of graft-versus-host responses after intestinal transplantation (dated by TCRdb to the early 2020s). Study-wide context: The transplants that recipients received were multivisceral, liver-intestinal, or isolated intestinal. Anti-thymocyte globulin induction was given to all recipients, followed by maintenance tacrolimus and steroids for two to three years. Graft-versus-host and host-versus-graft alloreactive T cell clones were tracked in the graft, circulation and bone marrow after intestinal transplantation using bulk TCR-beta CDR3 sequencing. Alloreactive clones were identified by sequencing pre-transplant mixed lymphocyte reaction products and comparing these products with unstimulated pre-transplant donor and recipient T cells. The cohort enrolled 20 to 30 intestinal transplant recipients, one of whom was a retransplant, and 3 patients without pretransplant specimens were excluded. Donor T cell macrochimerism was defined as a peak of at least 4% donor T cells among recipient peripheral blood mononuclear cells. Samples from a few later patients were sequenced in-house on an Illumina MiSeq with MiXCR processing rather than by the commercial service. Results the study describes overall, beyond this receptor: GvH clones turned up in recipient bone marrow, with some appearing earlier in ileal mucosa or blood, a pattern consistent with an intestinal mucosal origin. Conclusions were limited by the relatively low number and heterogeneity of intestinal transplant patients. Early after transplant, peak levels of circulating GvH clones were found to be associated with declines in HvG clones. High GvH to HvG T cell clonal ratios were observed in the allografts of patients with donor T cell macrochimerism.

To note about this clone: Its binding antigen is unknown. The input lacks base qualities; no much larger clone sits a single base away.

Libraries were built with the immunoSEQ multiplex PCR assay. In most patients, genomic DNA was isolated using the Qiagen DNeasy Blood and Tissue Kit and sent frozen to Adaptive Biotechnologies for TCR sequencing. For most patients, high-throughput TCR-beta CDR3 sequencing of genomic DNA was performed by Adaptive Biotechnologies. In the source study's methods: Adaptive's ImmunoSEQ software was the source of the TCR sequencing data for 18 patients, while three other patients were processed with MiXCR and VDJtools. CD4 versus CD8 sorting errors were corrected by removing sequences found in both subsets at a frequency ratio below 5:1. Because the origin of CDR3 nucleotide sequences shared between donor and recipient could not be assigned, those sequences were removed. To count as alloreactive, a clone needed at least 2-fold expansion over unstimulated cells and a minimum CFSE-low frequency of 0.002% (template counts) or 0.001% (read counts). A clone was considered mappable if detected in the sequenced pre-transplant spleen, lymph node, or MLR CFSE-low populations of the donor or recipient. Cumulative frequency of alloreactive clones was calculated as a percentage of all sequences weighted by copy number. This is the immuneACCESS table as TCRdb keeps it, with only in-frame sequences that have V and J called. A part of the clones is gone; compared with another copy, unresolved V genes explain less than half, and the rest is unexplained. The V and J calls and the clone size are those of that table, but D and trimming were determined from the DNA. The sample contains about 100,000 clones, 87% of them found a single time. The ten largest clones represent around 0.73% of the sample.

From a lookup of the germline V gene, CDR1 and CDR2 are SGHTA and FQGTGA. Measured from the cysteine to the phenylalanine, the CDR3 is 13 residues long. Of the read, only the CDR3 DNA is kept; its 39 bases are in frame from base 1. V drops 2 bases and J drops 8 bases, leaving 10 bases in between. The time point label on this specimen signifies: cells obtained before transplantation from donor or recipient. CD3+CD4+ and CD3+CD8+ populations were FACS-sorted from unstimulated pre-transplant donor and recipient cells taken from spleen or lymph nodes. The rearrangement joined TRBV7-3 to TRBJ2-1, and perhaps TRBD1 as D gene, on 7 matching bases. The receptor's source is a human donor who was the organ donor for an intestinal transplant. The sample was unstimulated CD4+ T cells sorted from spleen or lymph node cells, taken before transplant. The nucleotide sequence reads TGTGCCAGCAGCTTAGGAGGGGGCGATGAGCAGTTCTTC. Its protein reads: CASSLGGGDEQFF.